A selection of T cell receptor beta chains follows, all from one sample in a study of blood T cell repertoires in COVID-19. The protocol was immunoSEQ multiplex PCR, while the TCRdb copy is restricted to in-frame clones and leaves out a portion. The sample consists of about 55,000 clones, more than 80% of them appearing once. Sequences were obtained from peripheral blood. These receptors all stem from a human donor in a cohort sampled during active COVID-19. Both conserved end residues are part of each CDR3. A D gene is named only where the DNA matches it firmly. Some rows mark clone size as missing; the rest say once, few, many or name a class of expanded clone.

d_gene | abundance | j_gene | v_gene | CDR3aa | CDR3nt
. | . | TRBJ1-1 | TRBV19 | CASSIATGTMNTEAFF | TGTGCCAGTAGTATAGCTACAGGAACTATGAACACTGAAGCTTTCTTT
. | . | TRBJ2-2 | TRBV27 | CASSLRGGSTGELFF | TGTGCCAGCAGTCTAAGAGGGGGAAGCACCGGGGAGCTGTTTTTT
. | . | TRBJ1-6 | TRBV19 | CASSMYQGSPLHF | TGTGCCAGTAGTATGTACCAGGGTTCACCCCTCCACTTT
. | . | TRBJ1-5 | TRBV19 | CASSTQYTVNQPQHF | TGTGCCAGTAGTACACAGTACACAGTCAATCAGCCCCAGCATTTT
TRBD1 | . | TRBJ2-7 | TRBV10-1 | CASKPGQGLDEQYF | TGCGCCAGCAAGCCGGGACAGGGTCTCGACGAGCAGTACTTC
. | . | TRBJ2-3 | TRBV10-3 | CAISGGIADTQYF | TGTGCCATCAGTGGGGGCATTGCAGATACGCAGTATTTT
. | once | TRBJ1-1 | TRBV6-5 | CASSPRDETEAFF | TGTGCCAGCAGTCCCAGGGATGAAACTGAAGCTTTCTTT
TRBD1 | . | TRBJ2-5 | TRBV13 | CASTRTGPGETQYF | TGTGCCAGCACCCGGACAGGGCCTGGAGAGACCCAGTACTTC
TRBD1 | . | TRBJ2-1 | TRBV5-6 | CASSLDRGPYNEQFF | TGTGCCAGCAGCTTGGACAGGGGCCCCTACAATGAGCAGTTCTTC
. | few | TRBJ1-1 | TRBV18 | CASSPAGTTEAFF | TGTGCCAGCTCACCAGCAGGAACCACTGAAGCTTTCTTT
. | . | TRBJ2-5 | TRBV11-2 | CASSLGGQGGETQYF | TGTGCCAGCAGCTTAGGCGGCCAGGGGGGAGAGACCCAGTACTTC
. | . | TRBJ2-1 | TRBV9 | CASSPGGGGEQFF | TGTGCCAGCAGCCCCGGGGGAGGTGGTGAGCAGTTCTTC
. | few | TRBJ2-3 | TRBV12-5 | CASGFFGTSLSPDTQYF | TGTGCTAGTGGTTTCTTTGGGACTTCTTTGAGTCCAGATACGCAGTATTTT
. | . | TRBJ1-6 | TRBV2 | CASRPGTSNSPLHF | TGTGCCAGCAGACCCGGGACAAGCAATTCACCCCTCCACTTT
. | . | TRBJ2-3 | TRBV2 | CATKQGQAPDTQYF | TGTGCCACTAAACAGGGTCAGGCACCAGATACGCAGTATTTT
. | . | TRBJ1-6 | TRBV5-4 | CASSLSSKRNSPLHF | TGTGCCAGCAGCTTGAGTTCTAAACGGAATTCACCCCTCCACTTT
TRBD1 | . | TRBJ1-5 | TRBV30 | CAWSYQGAGNQPQHF | TGTGCCTGGAGTTATCAGGGGGCCGGCAATCAGCCCCAGCATTTT
. | . | TRBJ2-5 | TRBV2 | CASRQEVLETQYF | TGTGCCAGCAGGCAGGAGGTCCTGGAGACCCAGTACTTC
TRBD1 | once | TRBJ1-2 | TRBV19 | CASAGTGASNYGYTF | TGTGCCAGCGCCGGGACAGGGGCCTCTAACTATGGCTACACCTTC